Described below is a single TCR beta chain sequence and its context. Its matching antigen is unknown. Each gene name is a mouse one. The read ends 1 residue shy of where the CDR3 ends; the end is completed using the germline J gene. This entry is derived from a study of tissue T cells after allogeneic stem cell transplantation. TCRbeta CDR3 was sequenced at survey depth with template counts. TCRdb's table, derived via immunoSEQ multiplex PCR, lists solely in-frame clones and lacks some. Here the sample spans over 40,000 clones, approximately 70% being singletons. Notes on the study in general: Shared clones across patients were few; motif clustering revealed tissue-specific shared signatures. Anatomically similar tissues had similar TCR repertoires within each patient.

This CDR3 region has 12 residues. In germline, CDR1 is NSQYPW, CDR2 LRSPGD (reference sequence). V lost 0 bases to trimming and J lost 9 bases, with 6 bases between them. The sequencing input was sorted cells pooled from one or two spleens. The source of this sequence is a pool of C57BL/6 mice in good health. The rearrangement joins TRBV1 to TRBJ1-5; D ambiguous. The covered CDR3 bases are TGCACCTGCAGTGCAGATAACTTGGCTCCGCTT. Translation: CTCSADNLAPL. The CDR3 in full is CTCSADNLAPLF.